This is a list of T cell receptor beta chains from one sample in a study of cytomegalovirus exposure and HLA in healthy donors. Produced via immunoSEQ multiplex PCR; TCRdb's table is partial and in-frame only. The sample holds about 100,000 clones, about 75% seen once. What was sequenced was PBMCs. The origin of the receptors is a man aged 35-49 years in good health and CMV-seropositive. Both conserved end residues are part of each CDR3. The order of the fields is clone size, J gene, V gene, D gene, CDR3 protein, CDR3 DNA. The D gene is left open where the match is weak. Clone size is given for some rows only: seen once, a few or many times, or a class if the clone is expanded.

>NA|TRBJ1-5|TRBV19|TRBD1
CASNSPGQVSNQPQHF
TGTGCCAGTAATTCCCCGGGACAGGTTAGCAATCAGCCCCAGCATTTT
>NA|TRBJ2-5|TRBV6-5|TRBD2
CASSYGRGGRETQYF
TGTGCCAGCAGTTATGGACGGGGGGGCCGGGAGACCCAGTACTTC
>NA|TRBJ1-6|TRBV6-5|NA
CASSYSRRETPLHF
TGTGCCAGCAGTTACTCTAGGAGGGAGACACCCCTCCACTTT
>few|TRBJ1-3|TRBV2|NA
CASIFDSSGNTIYF
TGTGCCAGCATTTTCGACAGCTCTGGAAACACCATATATTTT
>NA|TRBJ2-3|TRBV9|NA
CASSVETGGTDTQYF
TGTGCCAGCAGCGTAGAAACGGGGGGCACAGATACGCAGTATTTT
>NA|TRBJ2-3|TRBV4-3|TRBD2
CASSQDRTSGRDTQYF
TGCGCCAGCAGCCAAGATAGGACTAGCGGAAGGGATACGCAGTATTTT
>NA|TRBJ2-3|TRBV5-6|TRBD2
CASSLVAGGYRDTQYF
TGTGCCAGCAGCTTGGTAGCGGGGGGATATCGGGACACGCAGTATTTT
>NA|TRBJ1-1|TRBV7-8|TRBD1
CASSTIGTGLTEAFF
TGTGCCAGCAGCACTATTGGGACAGGGTTGACTGAAGCTTTCTTT
>NA|TRBJ2-3|TRBV5-1|NA
CASSLDRALDYGYTQYF
TGCGCCAGCAGCTTGGACAGGGCATTAGACTATGGGTATACGCAGTATTTT
>few|TRBJ1-5|TRBV12-5|NA
CASGFSSKGQPQHF
TGTGCTAGTGGTTTCTCGTCTAAGGGGCAGCCCCAGCATTTT
>few|TRBJ2-1|TRBV28|TRBD1
CASSPNRGAYNEQFF
TGTGCCAGCAGTCCTAACAGGGGCGCCTACAATGAGCAGTTCTTC
>NA|TRBJ2-3|TRBV6-1|TRBD1
CASSAHPGTGGPDTQYF
TGTGCCAGCAGTGCCCACCCTGGGACAGGGGGACCAGATACGCAGTATTTT
>NA|TRBJ2-2|TRBV18|TRBD1
CASSSKQGGITGELFF
TGTGCCAGCTCATCTAAGCAAGGGGGCATTACCGGGGAGCTGTTTTTT
>few|TRBJ2-7|TRBV5-4|TRBD1
CASSLDRGNEQYF
TGTGCCAGCAGCCTGGACAGGGGAAACGAGCAGTACTTC
>NA|TRBJ2-7|TRBV4-2|NA
CASSQGGGEQYF
TGTGCCAGCAGCCAAGGGGGAGGCGAGCAGTACTTC
>NA|TRBJ1-2|TRBV28|NA
CASGPAGRGYTF
TGTGCCAGCGGCCCGGCGGGGCGTGGCTACACCTTC
>NA|TRBJ1-2|TRBV18|NA
CASSPPTGIYGYTF
TGTGCCAGCTCACCACCGACAGGAATCTATGGCTACACCTTC
>NA|TRBJ2-3|TRBV15|TRBD2
CATSRRLAGDTDTQYF
TGTGCCACCAGCCGGCGACTAGCGGGAGACACAGATACGCAGTATTTT
>NA|TRBJ2-3|TRBV5-4|NA
CASSQDRERGVRTDTQYF
TGCGCCAGCAGCCAAGATCGGGAGAGGGGAGTGCGCACAGATACGCAGTATTTT
>NA|TRBJ2-1|TRBV2|TRBD2
CASRRGTSGTNGASSYNEQFF
TGTGCCAGCAGGAGGGGGACTAGCGGGACGAATGGGGCCAGCTCCTACAATGAGCAGTTCTTC
>NA|TRBJ2-5|TRBV9|NA
CASSVGQAENQETQYF
TGTGCCAGCAGCGTAGGTCAGGCCGAGAACCAAGAGACCCAGTACTTC
>once|TRBJ2-4|TRBV2|TRBD2
CASGVEQRGLAKNIQYF
TGTGCCAGCGGCGTGGAGCAGCGGGGGTTAGCCAAAAACATTCAGTACTTC
>NA|TRBJ1-5|TRBV27|TRBD1
CASRPGQLNQPQHF
TGTGCCAGCCGACCGGGACAGCTAAATCAGCCCCAGCATTTT